This T cell receptor beta chain was captured by sequencing in a study of T-cell memory formation after mild COVID-19. This CDR3 is 15 amino acids long. Trimming took 2 bases from V and 8 from J, leaving 15 bases between them. Germline-derived CDR1 and CDR2 are SGHAT and FQNNGV. TCRdb analysed the 5' RACE reads with MiXCR anew, one entry per CDR3 protein. The sample has around 250,000 distinct CDR3 sequences; 16% are singletons. This chain uses TRBV11-2 with TRBJ1-4; tentatively, D is TRBD1 (5 bases). This TCR came from a young man who had mild COVID-19 (a few samples of this study predate the infection). Cell type and time point are not known. The sequenced sample was PBMCs or a T cell subset sorted from them (not recorded which). CDR3 in DNA: TGTGCCAGCAGCTTATTCGGGGGATATGGGGAAAAACTGTTTTTT. It encodes CASSLFGGYGEKLFF.